These 10 T cell receptor beta chains share one sample of origin, sequenced in a study of technical replicates of blood from several donors. Sequencing used immunoSEQ multiplex PCR; TCRdb keeps in-frame clones, though not all of them. This table has 80,000 to 95,000 clones, 95% to 97% appearing once. The sample taken for sequencing was T cells isolated from PBMCs. The receptors here all came from a human donor in good health.

The chain employs TRBV2 and TRBJ2-1; D is possibly TRBD2 (5 bases). Germline loops: CDR1 SNHLY, CDR2 FYNNEI. Trimming took 4 bases from V and 7 from J, leaving 11 bases between them. This CDR3 is 13 amino acids long. CDR3 nucleotides: TGTGCCAGCAGTGTAAATGGGGAGAATGAGCAGTTCTTC. This gives the protein CASSVNGENEQFF.

The chain is built from TRBV21-1 and TRBJ2-7; TRBD1, the table's D call, was not compared with the DNA. TRBV21-1 is a pseudogene. The CDR3 has 15 residues. For the CDR3, the DNA is TGTGCCAGCAGCGCCCCAGGGGGCCATACCTACGAGCAGTACTTC. Translation: CASSAPGGHTYEQYF.

The chain couples TRBV30 to TRBJ1-5; TRBD1 matches 7 bases. The J segment lost 15 bases and the V segment lost 3 bases, leaving 11 bases of the junction unmatched. Germline loops: CDR1 GTSNPN, CDR2 SVGIG (reference sequence). The CDR3 length is 12 residues. Here the CDR3 DNA reads TGTGCCTGGAGCCCAGATCGGGACAGTCCGCATTTT. The encoded protein is CAWSPDRDSPHF.

The V call is TRBV19, the J call TRBJ2-3; 13 bases are a match to TRBD2. This CDR3 is 16 amino acids long. CDR1 and CDR2 from the germline V gene are LNHDA and SQIVND (reference sequence). With V trimmed by 4 bases and J by 1 base, 2 bases remained unmatched. The CDR3 DNA reads as TGTGCCAGTAGTAGAGGACTAGCGGGGGGCACAGATACGCAGTATTTT. Protein: CASSRGLAGGTDTQYF.

V and J are TRBV9 and TRBJ2-3, with 9 nucleotides matching TRBD2. The CDR3 loop spans 18 amino acids. Per the germline V gene, CDR1 is SGDLS and CDR2 is YYNGEE. Germline trimming cut 2 bases from V and 1 base from J; bases unmatched to any gene: 11. The chain's CDR3 is CASSVGAGGPFGTDTQYF. CDR3 nucleotides: TGTGCCAGCAGCGTCGGGGCGGGAGGGCCTTTCGGCACAGATACGCAGTATTTT.

J is TRBJ2-2 and V is TRBV14, with D possibly TRBD2 on 6 matching bases. The CDR3 contains 15 residues. CDR1 SGHDN and CDR2 FVKESK come from the germline V gene. Trimming cost V 1 base and J 7 bases, with 13 bases left between them. The DNA of the CDR3 is TGTGCCAGCAGCCAAGTTCGACTAGTGGGCGGGGAGCTGTTTTTT. This encodes CASSQVRLVGGELFF.

The chain joins TRBV18 to TRBJ2-1; 9 positions agree with TRBD2. V shed 3 bases, J shed 4 bases, and the junction held 1 base outside the gene matches. Germline V gene data show CDR1 as KGHSH and CDR2 as LQKENI. This CDR3 contains 14 residues. Written as DNA, the CDR3 is TGTGCCAGCTCACCGCTAGCGGGGTACAATGAGCAGTTCTTC. It specifies CASSPLAGYNEQFF.

The V call is TRBV15, the J call TRBJ1-5, with D possibly being TRBD1 (5 bases). V was trimmed by 5 bases and J by 4 bases, leaving 15 bases between them. The CDR3 loop spans 15 amino acids. Germline assignment: CDR1 LNHNV and CDR2 YYDKDF (reference sequence). CDR3 in amino acids: CATSGAGGSNQPQHF. The CDR3 DNA sequence: TGTGCCACCAGCGGGGCCGGGGGATCAAATCAGCCCCAGCATTTT.

This clone was observed a single time. This chain joins TRBV15 and TRBJ2-1; a weak D match, TRBD1 (6 bases). The CDR3 spans 14 residues. Trimming stripped 5 bases from V and 2 bases from J, with 10 bases between. Germline V gene lookup returns CDR1 LNHNV and CDR2 YYDKDF (reference sequence). This chain's CDR3 is CATSLQGPYNEQFF. The CDR3, as DNA: TGTGCCACCAGCCTACAGGGCCCCTACAATGAGCAGTTCTTC.

The gene calls are TRBV7-6 and TRBJ2-1; 10 positions agree with TRBD2. This CDR3 has 15 residues. Trimming took 5 bases from V and 7 from J; bases not matched to a gene: 8. Per the germline V gene, CDR1 is SGHVS and CDR2 is FNYEAQ. The CDR3 coding sequence is TGTGCCAGCAGCGAGCTGACTAGCGGGTTAAATGAGCAGTTCTTC. Protein sequence: CASSELTSGLNEQFF.